The present entry profiles one T cell receptor (beta chain) with its context. The data belong to a study of T cell responses to AZD1222 COVID-19 vaccine. Sequencing used immunoSEQ multiplex PCR; TCRdb keeps in-frame clones, though not all of them. The data contain some 110,000 clones, around 91% of them singletons. Losses at the gene ends were 3 bases for V and 2 bases for J; bases not matched to a gene: 7. The CDR3 spans 16 residues. Germline CDR1 reads SGDLS; CDR2 reads YYNGEE. Sequenced here: peripheral blood, sampled on day 0 of AZD1222 vaccination. The chain employs TRBV9 and TRBJ1-5; 8 bases line up with TRBD1. The clonotype comes from an adult in good health. For the CDR3, the DNA is TGTGCCAGCAGCGCCGGGACAGGCCAGGGCAATCAGCCCCAGCATTTT. Translated, it gives CASSAGTGQGNQPQHF.